This T cell receptor beta chain was identified in a study of Ad26.COV2.S vaccination and SARS-CoV-2 variants. The treatment was: over 15 received Ad26.COV2.S at low or high dose, single or two shots; about 5 received placebo; per-sample allocation not given. Repertoires come from day 63 after the first vaccine or placebo injection. The donor's status was that of an adult aged 18-55 years in Boston. Profiling relied on immunoSEQ multiplex PCR, and the TCRdb table lists in-frame clones only, not all of them. The sample shows about 240,000 clones, around 87% of them seen only once. The CDR3 is 14 residues long. Germline V CDR1 and CDR2: GTSNPN, SVGIG (reference sequence). V shed 4 bases, J shed 3 bases, and the junction held 4 bases outside the gene matches.

This chain connects TRBV30 to TRBJ2-1; 9 bases line up with TRBD2. This specimen consisted of peripheral blood, obtained in a trial of Ad26.COV2.S vaccine versus placebo. The origin of this receptor is a person aged 18-65 years who received the Ad26.COV2.S COVID-19 vaccine or a placebo. The CDR3 nucleotides are TGTGCCTGGAAAGGAGCGGGGGGCTACAATGAGCAGTTCTTC. Its protein is CAWKGAGGYNEQFF.